These 18 T cell receptor beta chains share one sample of origin, sequenced in a study of cytomegalovirus exposure and HLA in healthy donors. The PCR used 60 Vbeta and 13 Jbeta primers. Method: immunoSEQ multiplex PCR; TCRdb's copy keeps in-frame clones and lacks some. In the table there are 150,000 or so clones, around 78% of which are singletons. Sequences were obtained from PBMCs. These receptors all stem from a woman in her 40s in good health and CMV-seropositive.

As DNA, the CDR3 is TGCGCCAGCAGCATTTGGACAGGGATGAGCACAGATACGCAGTATTTT. This codes for CASSIWTGMSTDTQYF. This rearrangement joins TRBV5-1 to TRBJ2-3; 8 bases match TRBD1. J gave up 0 bases and V 4 bases, and 7 bases lay outside the gene matches. CDR3 length: 16 residues. Per germline, CDR1 SGHRS and CDR2 YFSETQ.

This clone appeared once. The rearrangement links TRBV6-5 to TRBJ1-2; TRBD1 matches 7 bases. Germline V lookup: CDR1 MNHEY, CDR2 SVGAGI. V lost 1 base to trimming and J lost 1 base; unmatched junction nucleotides: 3. The CDR3 extends over 15 amino acids. CDR3 nucleotides: TGTGCCAGCAGTTACTTGGGACAGAATAACTATGGCTACACCTTC. Residues: CASSYLGQNNYGYTF.

V is TRBV6-6 and J is TRBJ1-2; a weak D match, TRBD1 (5 bases). The germline gives CDR1 MNHNY, CDR2 SVGAGI (reference sequence). V was cut by 7 bases and J by 3 bases, with 12 bases left in between. The CDR3 is made up of 13 amino acids. The CDR3 protein is CASTGDQYYGYTF. The CDR3 DNA sequence: TGTGCCAGCACGGGGGATCAGTACTATGGCTACACCTTC.

The chain recombines TRBV30 with TRBJ2-3, with 9 bases fitting TRBD2. V trimming: 5 bases; J trimming: 3 bases; junction bases outside the gene matches: 6. This CDR3 has 14 amino acids. Germline values: CDR1 GTSNPN, CDR2 SVGIG (reference sequence). The CDR3 DNA reads TGTGCCTGGGCCTTAGCGGGGGTTACAGATACGCAGTATTTT. Translation: CAWALAGVTDTQYF.

This chain uses TRBV7-3 with TRBJ2-1; 14 bases match TRBD2. The CDR3 covers 15 residues. With V trimmed by 4 bases and J by 4 bases, 0 bases remained unmatched. Germline V gene lookup returns CDR1 SGHTA and CDR2 FQGTGA. The CDR3 sequence is CASSWTSGGYNEQFF. CDR3 nucleotide sequence: TGTGCCAGCAGCTGGACTAGCGGGGGGTACAATGAGCAGTTCTTC.

V gene TRBV10-3 combines with J gene TRBJ2-3; possibly TRBD2 for D (6 bases). The CDR3 length is 15 residues. Trimming pared 4 bases from V and 4 bases from J, leaving 15 bases between. CDR1 is ENHRY and CDR2 is SYGVKD in the germline V gene. In DNA, the CDR3 is TGTGCCATCAGTGCCTCGGCTGGAGGGGCAGATACGCAGTATTTT. Protein: CAISASAGGADTQYF.

CDR3 residues: CASSPGAGGWNTEAFF. CDR3 coding DNA: TGCGCCAGCAGCCCCGGGGCAGGGGGATGGAACACTGAAGCTTTCTTT. The V gene is TRBV5-1, the J gene TRBJ1-1; TRBD1 matches at 7 bases. The CDR3 covers 16 residues. Trimming removed 4 bases from V and 1 base from J; junction bases left unmatched: 10. Germline V lookup: CDR1 SGHRS, CDR2 YFSETQ.

The chain links TRBV6-5 to TRBJ2-1, with D possibly being TRBD2 (6 bases). CDR3 size: 14 residues. Germline V gives CDR1 MNHEY, CDR2 SVGAGI. Trimming removed 5 bases at V and 10 bases at J, with 18 bases between. CDR3 nucleotide sequence: TGTGCCAGCAGTCGGTCGGGAGAATTGCTAGAGCAGTTCTTC. Residues: CASSRSGELLEQFF.

V is TRBV10-1 and J is TRBJ1-1, with TRBD1 matching 8 bases. The CDR3 is 14 amino acids. Trimming removed 6 bases from V and 0 bases from J; junction bases left unmatched: 3. Germline V gene data show CDR1 as WNHNN and CDR2 as SYGVQD (reference sequence). The CDR3 sequence is CASSQGAMNTEAFF. The CDR3 coding sequence is TGCGCCAGCAGCCAGGGGGCCATGAACACTGAAGCTTTCTTT.

V gene TRBV7-7 combines with J gene TRBJ1-1, with TRBD1 matching over 8 bases. Germline V CDR1 and CDR2: SSHAT, FNYEAQ (reference sequence). Germline trimming cut 5 bases from V and 10 bases from J; bases unmatched to any gene: 9. The length of the CDR3 is 13 residues. CDR3 amino acids: CASSPQGAGVAFF. For the CDR3, the DNA is TGTGCCAGCAGCCCGCAGGGGGCCGGCGTAGCTTTCTTT.

The J gene is TRBJ2-7, the V gene TRBV10-1; TRBD1 matches 8 bases. The germline gives CDR1 WNHNN, CDR2 SYGVQD (reference sequence). The CDR3 contains 15 residues. The ends lost 0 bases at V and 2 bases at J; junction bases unmatched: 3. The CDR3 sequence: CASSESGQETYEQYF. In nucleotides, the CDR3 is TGCGCCAGCAGTGAGTCGGGACAGGAGACCTACGAGCAGTACTTC.

The V and J genes are TRBV5-4 and TRBJ1-4; 7 bases fit TRBD1. V dropped 2 bases and J dropped 5; count of bases not matched to a gene: 6. This CDR3 contains 15 residues. Germline V gene data show CDR1 as SGHNT and CDR2 as YYREEE (reference sequence). The CDR3 is CASSFSGQTNEKLFF. The CDR3 bases are TGTGCCAGCAGCTTTTCGGGACAGACCAATGAAAAACTGTTTTTT.

The chain combines TRBV2 with TRBJ2-2; TRBD2 is a possible D gene (5 bases). Trimming took 8 bases from V and 1 from J, leaving 5 bases between them. This CDR3 has 12 residues. The germline gives CDR1 SNHLY, CDR2 FYNNEI. CDR3 in amino acids: CASRGNTGELFF. The DNA of the CDR3 is TGTGCCAGCCGGGGGAACACCGGGGAGCTGTTTTTT.

This rearrangement joins TRBV5-6 to TRBJ1-3; possibly TRBD1 for D (6 bases). Germline V lookup: CDR1 SGHDT, CDR2 YYEEEE. Trimming removed 2 bases from V and 4 bases from J, with 13 bases in between. This CDR3 contains 15 residues. The CDR3 DNA is TGTGCCAGCAGCTTCGTCAGGGGAGGGGGAAACACCATATATTTT. Its translation: CASSFVRGGGNTIYF. Complete variable domain (other parts from reference TRBV5-6 and TRBJ1-3): DAGVTQSPTHLIKTRGQQVTLRCSPKSGHDTVSWYQQALGQGPQFIFQYYEEEERQRGNFPDRFSGHQFPNYSSELNVNALLLGDSALYLCASSFVRGGGNTIYFGEGSWLTVV.

This chain connects TRBV30 to TRBJ1-6; maybe TRBD1 (6 bases). Germline values: CDR1 GTSNPN, CDR2 SVGIG (reference sequence). CDR3 size: 12 residues. V was trimmed by 2 bases and J by 10 bases, leaving 9 bases between them. In DNA, the CDR3 is TGTGCCTGGAGTCGGGGGGGCTCACCCCTCCACTTT. Protein sequence: CAWSRGGSPLHF.

This CDR3 is CASSPGGQGDTIYF. Here the CDR3 DNA reads TGCGCCAGCAGCCCCGGTGGACAGGGAGACACCATATATTTT. The V gene is TRBV4-1, the J gene TRBJ1-3; 8 bases align to TRBD1. The CDR3 runs to 14 residues. The germline gives CDR1 MGHRA, CDR2 YSYEKL. J was trimmed by 8 bases and V by 4 bases; bases with no gene match: 7.

A remark on this clone: The DNA is left out, because the CDR3 cannot be placed on it with certainty; the CDR3 is given as TCRdb lists it. The chain has TRBV29-1 and TRBJ1-5. The germline V gene encodes CDR1 SQVTM and CDR2 ANQGSEA. The CDR3 extends over 13 residues, inclusive of both ends. The CDR3 here is CSTSGGYNQPQHF.

This chain joins TRBV4-2 and TRBJ2-1, with D possibly matching TRBD1 (6 bases). The V end lost 0 bases, the J end lost 6 bases, and 15 bases lay between the germline ends. The germline V gene has CDR1 LGHNA and CDR2 YNFKEQ. This CDR3 is built from 16 residues. The CDR3 DNA follows: TGTGCCAGCAGCCAAGATTACAGGACAGTAATCAATGAGCAGTTCTTC. This translates into CASSQDYRTVINEQFF.